This TCR beta chain was profiled in a study of blood T cell repertoires in COVID-19. Whole-study context: Both acute and convalescent COVID-19 samples were obtained from the United States, Italy and Spain. PBMCs, B-cell-depleted T cells, or T cells provided the cDNA or gDNA that made up the material.

Individuals aged about 18 to 100 years were recruited from some 26 US areas. Cohorts were determined from participant-reported clinical history. TCRdb's table, derived via immunoSEQ multiplex PCR, lists solely in-frame clones and lacks some. The data show about 220,000 clones, roughly 89% seen once. The CDR3 has 14 residues. Germline V gene sequence: CDR1 SEHNR, CDR2 FQNEAQ (reference sequence). V lost 9 bases and J 0 bases, leaving 14 bases between the germline ends. The rearrangement uses TRBV7-9 and TRBJ1-1, with a possible D match to TRBD1 (5 bases). Material for sequencing was PBMCs or T cells enriched from blood (not recorded which). The receptor was derived from a woman aged 40 to 50 with acute COVID-19. CDR3 in amino acids: CARQELEMNTEAFF. Written as DNA, the CDR3 is TGTGCCAGACAGGAGCTCGAAATGAACACTGAAGCTTTCTTT.